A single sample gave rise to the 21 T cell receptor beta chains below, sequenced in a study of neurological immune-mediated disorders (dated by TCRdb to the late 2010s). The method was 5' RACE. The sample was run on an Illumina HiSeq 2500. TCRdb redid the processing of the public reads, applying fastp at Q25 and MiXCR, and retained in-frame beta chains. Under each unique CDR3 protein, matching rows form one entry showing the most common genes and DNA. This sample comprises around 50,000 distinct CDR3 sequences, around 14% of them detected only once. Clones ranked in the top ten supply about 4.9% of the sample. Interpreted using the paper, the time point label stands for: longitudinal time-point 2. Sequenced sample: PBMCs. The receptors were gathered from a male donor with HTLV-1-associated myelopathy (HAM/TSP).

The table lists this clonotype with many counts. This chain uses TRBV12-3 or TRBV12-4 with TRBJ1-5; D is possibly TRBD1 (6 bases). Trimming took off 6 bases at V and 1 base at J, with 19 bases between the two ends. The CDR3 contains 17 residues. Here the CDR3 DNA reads TGTGCCAGCAGGGACAATGGTGCAGGGGCAAGCAATCAGCCCCAGCATTTT. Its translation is CASRDNGAGASNQPQHF.

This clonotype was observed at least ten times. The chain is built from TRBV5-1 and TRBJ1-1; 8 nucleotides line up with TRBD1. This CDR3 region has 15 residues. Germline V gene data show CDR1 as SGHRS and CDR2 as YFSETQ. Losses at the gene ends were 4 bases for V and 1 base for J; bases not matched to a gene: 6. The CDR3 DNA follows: TGCGCCAGCAGCGACAGGGGTTGGGCGAACACTGAAGCTTTCTTT. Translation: CASSDRGWANTEAFF.

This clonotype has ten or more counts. In DNA form, the CDR3 reads TGCGCCAGCAGTCGGGACACCGCCGAAGCTTTCTTT. Encoded protein: CASSRDTAEAFF. V usage is TRBV5-1 and J usage is TRBJ1-1, with TRBD1 as a possible D gene (6 bases). CDR1 is SGHRS and CDR2 is YFSETQ in the germline V gene. The CDR3 loop spans 12 amino acids. With 5 bases removed from V and 8 bases from J, the gap between germline ends came to 13 bases.

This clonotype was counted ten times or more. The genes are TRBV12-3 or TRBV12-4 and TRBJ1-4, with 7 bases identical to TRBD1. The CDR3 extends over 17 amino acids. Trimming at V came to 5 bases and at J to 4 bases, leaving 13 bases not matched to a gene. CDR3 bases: TGTGCCAGCAGTCCAAGGCTACAGGGGACTTATAATGAAAAACTGTTTTTT. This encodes CASSPRLQGTYNEKLFF.

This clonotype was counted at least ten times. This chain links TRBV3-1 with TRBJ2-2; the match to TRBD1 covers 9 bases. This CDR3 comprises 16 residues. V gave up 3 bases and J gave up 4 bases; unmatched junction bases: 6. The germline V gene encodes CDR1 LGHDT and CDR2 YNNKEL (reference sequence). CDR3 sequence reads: CASSQLDRGSTGELFF. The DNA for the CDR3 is TGTGCCAGCAGCCAGTTGGACAGGGGATCCACCGGGGAGCTGTTTTTT.

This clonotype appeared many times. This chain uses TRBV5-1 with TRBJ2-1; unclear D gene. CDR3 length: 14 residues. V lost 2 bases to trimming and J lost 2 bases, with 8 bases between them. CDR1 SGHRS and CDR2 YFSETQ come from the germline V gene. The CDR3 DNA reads TGCGCCAGCAGCTTATCCGGTACCTACAATGAGCAGTTCTTC. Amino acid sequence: CASSLSGTYNEQFF.

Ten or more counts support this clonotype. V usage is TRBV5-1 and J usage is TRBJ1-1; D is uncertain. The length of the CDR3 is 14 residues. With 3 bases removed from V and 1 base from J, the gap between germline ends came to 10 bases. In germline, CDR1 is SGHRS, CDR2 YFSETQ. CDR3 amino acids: CASSSRPRNTEAFF. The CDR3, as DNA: TGCGCCAGCAGCTCCCGGCCGAGGAACACTGAAGCTTTCTTT.

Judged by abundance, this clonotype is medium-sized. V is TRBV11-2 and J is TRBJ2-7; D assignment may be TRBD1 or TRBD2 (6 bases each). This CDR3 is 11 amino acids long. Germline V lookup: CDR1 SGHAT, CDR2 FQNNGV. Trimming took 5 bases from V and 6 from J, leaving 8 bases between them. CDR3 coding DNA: TGTGCCAGCAGCCGGGGGCTCGAGCAGTACTTC. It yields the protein CASSRGLEQYF.

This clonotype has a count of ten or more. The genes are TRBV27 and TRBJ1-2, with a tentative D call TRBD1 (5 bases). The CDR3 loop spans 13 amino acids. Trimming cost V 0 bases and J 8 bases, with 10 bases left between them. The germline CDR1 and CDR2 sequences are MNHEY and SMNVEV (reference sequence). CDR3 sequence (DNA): TGTGCCAGCAGTTTATCCCGCAGGGACGGCTACACCTTC. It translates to CASSLSRRDGYTF.

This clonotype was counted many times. The DNA for the CDR3 is TGTGCCAGCAGCCCTACCAGGCGGGGAAGAGGGGACGAGCAGTACTTC. Protein sequence: CASSPTRRGRGDEQYF. This sequence joins TRBV7-6 and TRBJ2-7; a possible D gene is TRBD2 (6 bases). From germline, CDR1 is SGHVS and CDR2 FNYEAQ. There are 16 residues in the CDR3. Between the trimmed V and J ends, which lost 5 bases and 5 bases, there was a span of 22 bases.

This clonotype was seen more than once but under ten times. The CDR3 DNA reads as TGTGCCAGCAGCAAAGAGGGGACAGGGCAGAATGAGCAGTTCTTC. Its translation is CASSKEGTGQNEQFF. The chain joins TRBV21-1 to TRBJ2-1; TRBD1, the D gene given by the table, was not confirmed from the DNA. TRBV21-1 is flagged as a pseudogene. The CDR3 has 15 amino acids.

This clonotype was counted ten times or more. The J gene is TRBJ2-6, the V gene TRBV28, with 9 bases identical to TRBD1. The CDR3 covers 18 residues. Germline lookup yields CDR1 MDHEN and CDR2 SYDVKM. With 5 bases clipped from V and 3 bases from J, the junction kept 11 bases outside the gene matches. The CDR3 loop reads CASSLGTGRSDGANVLTF. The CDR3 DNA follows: TGTGCCAGCAGTCTCGGGACAGGGCGATCGGATGGGGCCAACGTCCTGACTTTC. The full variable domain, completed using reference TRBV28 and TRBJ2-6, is DVKVTQSSRYLVKRTGEKVFLECVQDMDHENMFWYRQDPGLGLRLIYFSYDVKMKEKGDIPEGYSVSREKKERFSLILESASTNQTSMYLCASSLGTGRSDGANVLTFGAGSRLTVL.

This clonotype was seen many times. The CDR3 sequence: CSVDPGGHGYTF. The CDR3 coding sequence is TGCAGCGTTGACCCAGGGGGACATGGCTACACCTTC. The J gene is TRBJ1-2, the V gene TRBV29-1; 7 bases match TRBD1. The CDR3 has 12 amino acids. CDR1 SQVTM and CDR2 ANQGSEA come from the germline V gene. J was trimmed by 6 bases and V by 3 bases; bases with no gene match: 4.

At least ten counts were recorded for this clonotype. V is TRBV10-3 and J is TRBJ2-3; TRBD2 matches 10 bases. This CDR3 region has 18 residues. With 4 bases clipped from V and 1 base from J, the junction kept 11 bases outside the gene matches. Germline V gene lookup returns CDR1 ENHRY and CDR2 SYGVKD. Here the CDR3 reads CAISGRPGTSVGTDTQYF. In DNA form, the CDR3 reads TGTGCCATCAGTGGCCGGCCCGGGACTAGCGTGGGCACAGATACGCAGTATTTT.

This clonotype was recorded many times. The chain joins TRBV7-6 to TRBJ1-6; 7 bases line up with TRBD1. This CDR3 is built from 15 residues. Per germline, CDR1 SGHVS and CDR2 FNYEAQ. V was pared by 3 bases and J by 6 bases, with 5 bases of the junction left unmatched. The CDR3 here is CASSLAGGSNSPLHF. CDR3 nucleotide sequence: TGTGCCAGCAGCTTGGCAGGGGGGAGTAATTCACCCCTCCACTTT.

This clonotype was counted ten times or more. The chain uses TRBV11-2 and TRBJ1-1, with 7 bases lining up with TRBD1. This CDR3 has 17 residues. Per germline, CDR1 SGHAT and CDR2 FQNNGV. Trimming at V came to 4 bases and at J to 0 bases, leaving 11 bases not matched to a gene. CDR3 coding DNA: TGTGCCAGCAGCTCAGGGGGTAGGAGCCACATGAACACTGAAGCTTTCTTT. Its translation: CASSSGGRSHMNTEAFF. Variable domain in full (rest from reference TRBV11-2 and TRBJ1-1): EAGVAQSPRYKIIEKRQSVAFWCNPISGHATLYWYQQILGQGPKLLIQFQNNGVVDDSQLPKDRFSAERLKGVDSTLKIQPAKLEDSAVYLCASSSGGRSHMNTEAFFGQGTRLTVV.

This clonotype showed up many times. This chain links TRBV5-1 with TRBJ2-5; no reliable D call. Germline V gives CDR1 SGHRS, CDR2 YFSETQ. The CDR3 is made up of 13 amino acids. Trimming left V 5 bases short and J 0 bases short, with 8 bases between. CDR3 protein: CASRRGHQETQYF. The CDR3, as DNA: TGCGCCAGCAGAAGAGGTCACCAAGAGACCCAGTACTTC.

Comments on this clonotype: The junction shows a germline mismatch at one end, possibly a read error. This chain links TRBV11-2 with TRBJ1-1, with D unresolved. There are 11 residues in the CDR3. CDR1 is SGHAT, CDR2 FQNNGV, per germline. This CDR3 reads CVSSYNTEAYF. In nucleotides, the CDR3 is TGTGTCAGCAGTTATAACACTGAAGCTTACTTT.

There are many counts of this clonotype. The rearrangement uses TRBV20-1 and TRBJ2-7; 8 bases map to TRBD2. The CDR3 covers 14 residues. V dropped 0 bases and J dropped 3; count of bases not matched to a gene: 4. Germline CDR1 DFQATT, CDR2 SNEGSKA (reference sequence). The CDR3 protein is CSARDRGGRYEQYF. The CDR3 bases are TGCAGTGCTAGAGATCGCGGGGGGCGCTACGAGCAGTACTTC.

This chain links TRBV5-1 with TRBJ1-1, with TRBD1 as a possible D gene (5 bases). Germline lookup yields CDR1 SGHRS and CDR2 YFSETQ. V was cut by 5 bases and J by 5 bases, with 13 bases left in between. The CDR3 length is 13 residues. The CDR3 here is CASSTTGVTEAFF. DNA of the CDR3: TGCGCCAGCAGTACTACGGGGGTGACTGAAGCTTTCTTT.

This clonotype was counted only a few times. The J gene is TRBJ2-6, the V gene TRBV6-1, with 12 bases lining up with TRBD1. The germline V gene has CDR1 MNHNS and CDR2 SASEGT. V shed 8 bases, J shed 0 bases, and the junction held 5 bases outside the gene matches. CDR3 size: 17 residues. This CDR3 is CASGDRGQSSGANVLTF. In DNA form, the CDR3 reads TGTGCCAGCGGGGACAGGGGGCAATCCTCTGGGGCCAACGTCCTGACTTTC.